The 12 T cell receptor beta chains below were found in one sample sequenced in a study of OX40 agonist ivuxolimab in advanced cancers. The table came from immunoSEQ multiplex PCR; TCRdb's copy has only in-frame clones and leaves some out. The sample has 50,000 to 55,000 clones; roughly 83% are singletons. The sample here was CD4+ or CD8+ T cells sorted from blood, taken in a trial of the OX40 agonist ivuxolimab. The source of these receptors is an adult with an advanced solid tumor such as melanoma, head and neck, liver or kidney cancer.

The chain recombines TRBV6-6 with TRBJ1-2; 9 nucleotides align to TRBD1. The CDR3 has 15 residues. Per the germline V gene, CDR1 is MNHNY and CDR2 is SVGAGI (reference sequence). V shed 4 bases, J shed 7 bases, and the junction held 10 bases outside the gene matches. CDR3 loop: CASSSTGTGQSGYTF. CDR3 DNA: TGTGCCAGCAGTTCGACCGGGACAGGGCAGAGTGGCTACACCTTC.

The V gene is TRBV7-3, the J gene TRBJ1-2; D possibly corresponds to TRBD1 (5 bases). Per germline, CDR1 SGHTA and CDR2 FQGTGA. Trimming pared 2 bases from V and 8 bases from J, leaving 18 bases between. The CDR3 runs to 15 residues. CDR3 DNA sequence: TGTGCCAGCAGCTTACGCCCCGGACACAGCCTCGGCTACACCTTC. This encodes CASSLRPGHSLGYTF.

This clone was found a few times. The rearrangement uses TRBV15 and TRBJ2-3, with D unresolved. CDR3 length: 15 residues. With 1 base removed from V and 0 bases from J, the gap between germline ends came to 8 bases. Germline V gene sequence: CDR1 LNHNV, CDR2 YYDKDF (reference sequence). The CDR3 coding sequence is TGTGCCACCAGCAGAGCTGGACCAAGCACAGATACGCAGTATTTT. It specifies CATSRAGPSTDTQYF.

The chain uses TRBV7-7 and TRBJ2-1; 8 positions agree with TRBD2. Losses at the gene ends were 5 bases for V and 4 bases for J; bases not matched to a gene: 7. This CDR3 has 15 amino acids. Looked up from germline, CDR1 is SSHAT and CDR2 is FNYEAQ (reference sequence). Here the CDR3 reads CASSPEREPYNEQFF. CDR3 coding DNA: TGTGCCAGCAGCCCGGAGCGGGAGCCATACAATGAGCAGTTCTTC.

The CDR3 reads CASSLLTGGEQYF. Written as DNA, the CDR3 is TGTGCCAGCAGCTTGTTGACGGGCGGGGAGCAGTACTTC. This chain links TRBV11-3 with TRBJ2-7, with a possible D match to TRBD2 (5 bases). CDR1 SGHNT and CDR2 YENEEA come from the germline V gene. Deletions cut 3 bases from V and 7 bases from J, with 13 bases between. The CDR3 loop spans 13 amino acids.

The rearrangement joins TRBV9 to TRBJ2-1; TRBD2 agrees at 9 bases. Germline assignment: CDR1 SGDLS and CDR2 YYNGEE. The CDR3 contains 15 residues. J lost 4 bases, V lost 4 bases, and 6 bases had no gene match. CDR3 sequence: CASSTRLAEYNEQFF. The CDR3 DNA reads TGTGCCAGCAGCACTCGACTAGCGGAGTACAATGAGCAGTTCTTC.

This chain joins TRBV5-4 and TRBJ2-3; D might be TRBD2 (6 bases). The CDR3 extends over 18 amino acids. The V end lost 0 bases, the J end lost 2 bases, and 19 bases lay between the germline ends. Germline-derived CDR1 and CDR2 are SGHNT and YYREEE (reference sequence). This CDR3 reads CASSLGGLRRGHTDTQYF. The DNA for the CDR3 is TGTGCCAGCAGCTTGGGGGGACTCCGCAGAGGGCACACAGATACGCAGTATTTT.

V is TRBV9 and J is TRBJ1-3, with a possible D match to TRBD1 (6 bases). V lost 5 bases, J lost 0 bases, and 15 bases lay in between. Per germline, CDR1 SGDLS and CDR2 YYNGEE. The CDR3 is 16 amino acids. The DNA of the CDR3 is TGTGCCAGCAGTCAAGACAGGTTCTACTCTGGAAACACCATATATTTT. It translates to CASSQDRFYSGNTIYF. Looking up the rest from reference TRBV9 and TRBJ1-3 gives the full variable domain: DSGVTQTPKHLITATGQRVTLRCSPRSGDLSVYWYQQSLDQGLQFLIQYYNGEERAKGNILERFSAQQFPDLHSELNLSSLELGDSALYFCASSQDRFYSGNTIYFGEGSWLTVV.

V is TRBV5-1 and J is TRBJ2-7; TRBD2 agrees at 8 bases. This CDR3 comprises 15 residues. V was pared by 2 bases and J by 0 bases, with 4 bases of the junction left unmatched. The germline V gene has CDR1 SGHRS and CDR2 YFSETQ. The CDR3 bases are TGCGCCAGCAGCTTAAAGACTAGCGTCTCCTACGAGCAGTACTTC. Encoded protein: CASSLKTSVSYEQYF.

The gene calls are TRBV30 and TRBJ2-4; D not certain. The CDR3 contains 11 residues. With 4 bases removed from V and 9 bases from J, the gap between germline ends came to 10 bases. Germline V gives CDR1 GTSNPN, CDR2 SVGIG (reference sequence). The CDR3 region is CAWNALGIQYF. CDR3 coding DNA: TGTGCCTGGAATGCCCTCGGCATTCAGTACTTC.

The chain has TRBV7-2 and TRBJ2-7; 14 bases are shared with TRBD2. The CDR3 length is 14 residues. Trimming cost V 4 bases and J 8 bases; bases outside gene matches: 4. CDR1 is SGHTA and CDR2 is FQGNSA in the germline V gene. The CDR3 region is CASSSGLAGAQQYF. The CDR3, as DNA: TGTGCCAGCAGCTCGGGACTAGCGGGAGCTCAGCAGTACTTC.

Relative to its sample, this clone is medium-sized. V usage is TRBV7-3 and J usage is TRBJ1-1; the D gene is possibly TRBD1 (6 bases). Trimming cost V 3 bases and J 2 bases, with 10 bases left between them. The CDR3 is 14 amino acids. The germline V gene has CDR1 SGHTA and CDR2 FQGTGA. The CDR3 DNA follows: TGTGCCAGCAGCTTGTTGGGGGGCAACACTGAAGCTTTCTTT. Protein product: CASSLLGGNTEAFF.